A selection of T cell receptor beta chains follows, all from one sample in a study of blood T cell repertoires in COVID-19. Only in-frame clones appear in the TCRdb table, and some are missing; sequencing was by immunoSEQ multiplex PCR. The table shows about 480,000 clones, with roughly nine tenths occurring only once. Source material: peripheral blood. The receptors derive from a man aged 18-30 years with COVID-19, enrolled during active disease. Each CDR3 is given with its conserved first and last residue. A D gene is named only where the DNA matches it firmly. The size entry is marked missing in some rows and otherwise reads once, few, many or a size class.

abundance	v_gene	j_gene	d_gene	CDR3nt	CDR3aa
.	TRBV6-6	TRBJ2-1	TRBD1	TGTGCCAGCAGCCGAAACAGGGGGCGGGACAATGAGCAGTTCTTC	CASSRNRGRDNEQFF
.	TRBV5-1	TRBJ2-5	.	TGCGCCAGCAGCTTGGAGGTCAGCGAAGAGACCCAGTACTTC	CASSLEVSEETQYF
once	TRBV6-5	TRBJ2-7	.	TGTGCCAGCAGACCGACAGGGAGGTACGAGCAGTACTTC	CASRPTGRYEQYF
.	TRBV10-3	TRBJ1-4	TRBD1	TGTGCCATCAGCCGGGACAGGGATGATTGGGCTAATGAAAAACTGTTTTTT	CAISRDRDDWANEKLFF
.	TRBV5-1	TRBJ2-3	.	TGCGCCAGCACCCCTCCCGCCGGGAACACAGATACGCAGTATTTT	CASTPPAGNTDTQYF
.	TRBV6-5	TRBJ1-2	TRBD1	TGTGCCAGCAAAAGAGGGACAGGGGAAGCCTATGGCTACACCTTC	CASKRGTGEAYGYTF
.	TRBV7-9	TRBJ2-2	TRBD1	TGTGCCAGCAGTTTTACAGGGGGCACCGGGGAGCTGTTTTTT	CASSFTGGTGELFF
.	TRBV7-6	TRBJ1-4	TRBD1	TGTGCCAGCAGCTCTTGGACAGGCCCTAATGAAAAACTGTTTTTT	CASSSWTGPNEKLFF
.	TRBV7-9	TRBJ2-5	TRBD2	TGTGCCAGCAACCTAGCGGGAGCGCAAGAGACCCAGTACTTC	CASNLAGAQETQYF
.	TRBV19	TRBJ2-1	.	TGTGCCAGTAGTATAGGTTCCCGGGAGCAGTTCTTC	CASSIGSREQFF
.	TRBV13	TRBJ2-1	TRBD2	TGTGCCAGCAGCGCCGGGACTAGCACTCGGTTCTTC	CASSAGTSTRFF
once	TRBV19	TRBJ1-5	.	TGTGCCAGTAGTATTCAGGGAGGACAACGGGCCCAGCATTTT	CASSIQGGQRAQHF
once	TRBV5-6	TRBJ2-2	.	TGTGCCAGCCAGGGGAACCCGAGTACCGGGGAGCTGTTTTTT	CASQGNPSTGELFF
.	TRBV5-8	TRBJ2-5	TRBD1	TGTGCCAGCAGGACCGGGACAGGGGTAGAGACCCAGTACTTC	CASRTGTGVETQYF
.	TRBV2	TRBJ2-1	TRBD2	TGTGCCAGCAGCAAGCGGGAGGGCCTTATCAATGAGCAGTTCTTC	CASSKREGLINEQFF
.	TRBV2	TRBJ2-1	TRBD1	TGTGCCAGCAGTGAAATGCCGGACAGGGGGAGAAATGAGCAGTTCTTC	CASSEMPDRGRNEQFF
.	TRBV5-5	TRBJ1-3	TRBD1	TGTGCCAGCAGCTTCCGGGACAGCTCTGGAAACACCATATATTTT	CASSFRDSSGNTIYF
.	TRBV19	TRBJ1-2	.	TGTGCCAGTACTGGCGGAATCTATGGCTACACCTTC	CASTGGIYGYTF
.	TRBV30	TRBJ1-3	.	TGTGCCTGGAGTCCGGCAGGGCTGAGAAACACCATATATTTT	CAWSPAGLRNTIYF
.	TRBV7-2	TRBJ1-2	.	TGTGCCCCGGTCCGGCCAGGGCTGAATGGCTACACCTTC	CAPVRPGLNGYTF
.	TRBV7-8	TRBJ2-7	.	TGTGCCAGCAGCTTCGACAGGCCACCCTACGAGCAGTACTTC	CASSFDRPPYEQYF
.	TRBV7-2	TRBJ2-7	.	TGTGCCAGCAGCTTAGACCAGACTAGGATTTACGAGCAGTACTTC	CASSLDQTRIYEQYF
.	TRBV5-4	TRBJ1-6	TRBD1	TGTGCCAGCAGCTTCAGGGGGCGGGGTAATAATTCACCCCTCCACTTT	CASSFRGRGNNSPLHF
.	TRBV7-2	TRBJ1-1	.	TGTGCCAGCAGCCAATACGGGACAGAAGCTTTCTTT	CASSQYGTEAFF
.	TRBV3-1/TRBV3-2	TRBJ2-6	TRBD1	TGTGCCAGCAGCCCTGACAGGGTTGGGAACGTCCTGACTTTC	CASSPDRVGNVLTF
.	TRBV7-8	TRBJ2-1	TRBD2	TGTGCCAGCAGCCCCCATAGACGAACTAGCGGGGTCTATGAGCAGTTCTTC	CASSPHRRTSGVYEQFF
.	TRBV2	TRBJ2-7	.	TGTGCCAGCAGTGATGGGCAGGGTCCTCTCGAGCAGTACTTC	CASSDGQGPLEQYF
.	TRBV10-2	TRBJ1-4	.	TGCGCCAGCACCAGGTGGTTAGCGGAAAAACTGTTTTTT	CASTRWLAEKLFF
.	TRBV7-3	TRBJ2-2	.	TGTGCCAGCAGCTTAAGGGGGGTTATGAACACCGGGGAGCTGTTTTTT	CASSLRGVMNTGELFF
.	TRBV13	TRBJ1-1	.	TGTGCCAGCAGCCGAACCCTCCGGGTTGAAGCTTTCTTT	CASSRTLRVEAFF
.	TRBV15	TRBJ2-3	.	TGTGCCACCAGCAGAGCATCCCTTGCGGATACGCAGTATTTT	CATSRASLADTQYF
.	TRBV2	TRBJ2-5	.	TGTGCCAGCAGTGAACTTCCCCAAGAGACCCAGTACTTC	CASSELPQETQYF
.	TRBV29-1	TRBJ2-3	TRBD1	TGCAGCGAATCCATCGGGACAGCTAGCACAGATACGCAGTATTTT	CSESIGTASTDTQYF
.	TRBV9	TRBJ1-1	.	TGTGCCAGCAGCGGCCAAGACAGGGAAGCTTTCTTT	CASSGQDREAFF
.	TRBV19	TRBJ2-1	TRBD1	TGTGCCAGTATGCCGTCGTTGGGACAGGTTTTGGGTAATGAGCAGTTCTTC	CASMPSLGQVLGNEQFF
few	TRBV14	TRBJ2-7	.	TGTGCCAGCAGCCAAGCGGTCGGTCTCGACGAGCAGTACTTC	CASSQAVGLDEQYF
.	TRBV12-5	TRBJ2-7	TRBD1	TGTGCTAGTGGTCCGGGACAGGGGTCCTACGAGCAGTACTTC	CASGPGQGSYEQYF
.	TRBV19	TRBJ2-1	TRBD2	TGTGCCAGTAGTATAGCTCGACTAGCGGGAGTTGGTGAGCAGTTCTTC	CASSIARLAGVGEQFF
.	TRBV6-5	TRBJ1-2	TRBD1	TGTGCCAGCAGTTACGCCCGGACAGGGAACTATGGCTACACCTTC	CASSYARTGNYGYTF
few	TRBV11-2	TRBJ1-6	.	TGTGCCAGCAGCTTATACCGGACTTCTCTCCACTTT	CASSLYRTSLHF
.	TRBV27	TRBJ1-5	.	TGTGCCAGCAGTTCGAAAGGGGGCAATCAGCCCCAGCATTTT	CASSSKGGNQPQHF
.	TRBV2	TRBJ2-7	TRBD2	TGTGCCAGCAGGCCCGGGACTAGCGGCACCTACGAGCAGTACTTC	CASRPGTSGTYEQYF
.	TRBV27	TRBJ1-2	.	TGTGCCAGCAGTCCATACACCAAAGCTAACTATGGCTACACCTTC	CASSPYTKANYGYTF
.	TRBV12-5	TRBJ2-3	TRBD1	TGTGCTAGTGGTTCCGACAGGGGAAGAGGTACAGATACGCAGTATTTT	CASGSDRGRGTDTQYF
once	TRBV3-1/TRBV3-2	TRBJ1-4	.	TGTGCCAGCAGCCTAAGACCATCGCGGGGAACTAATGAAAAACTGTTTTTT	CASSLRPSRGTNEKLFF
.	TRBV14	TRBJ2-1	.	TGTGCCAGCAGCCAAGACCGGCAGGGGCGGAATGAGCAGTTCTTC	CASSQDRQGRNEQFF
.	TRBV3-1/TRBV3-2	TRBJ2-3	TRBD1	TGTGCCAGCCGAGACAGGGGGGGGACAGATACGCAGTATTTT	CASRDRGGTDTQYF
.	TRBV6-5	TRBJ2-7	.	TGTGCCAGCGGGGGGGGGCAGACCTACGAGCAGTACTTC	CASGGGQTYEQYF
.	TRBV6-6	TRBJ1-5	TRBD1	TGTGCCAGCACCAAACAGGGGACTGGGGATCAGCCCCAGCATTTT	CASTKQGTGDQPQHF
.	TRBV6-5	TRBJ2-7	.	TGTGCCAGCAGGTCGACGGGATCCTACGAGCAGTACTTC	CASRSTGSYEQYF
.	TRBV30	TRBJ1-4	.	TGTGCCTGGAGCCACGGCGAGGGCTCTCGGCTTTTT	CAWSHGEGSRLF
.	TRBV21-1	TRBJ2-7	.	TGTGCCAGCAGCCTGCAGGGTCGCGAGCAGTACTTC	CASSLQGREQYF
.	TRBV7-9	TRBJ1-4	TRBD1	TGTGCCAGCAGCTTAGAGGGGGCCGCTAATGAAAAACTGTTTTTT	CASSLEGAANEKLFF
.	TRBV2	TRBJ2-3	.	TGTGCCAGCAGTGCCTGGGACTCGGGGGAGATATCAGATACGCAGTATTTT	CASSAWDSGEISDTQYF
.	TRBV19	TRBJ1-5	TRBD1	TGTGCCAGCCACCGGGGCGGGACAGGTGAGACCAATCAGCCCCAGCATTTT	CASHRGGTGETNQPQHF
.	TRBV3-1/TRBV3-2	TRBJ2-4	.	TGTGCCAGCAGCCGCGGACAGATGGCGAACATTCAGTACTTC	CASSRGQMANIQYF
.	TRBV29-1	TRBJ1-1	.	TGCAGCGTTGGGGCAACGAACACTGAAGCTTTCTTT	CSVGATNTEAFF